The 25 T cell receptor beta chains below come from one sample, sequenced in a study of blood T cells in healthy people across ages. Primed by a sample-barcoded 5' primer and a J-beta primer mix, a second PCR proceeded for roughly 6 to 12 cycles. TCRdb independently ran MiXCR on the 5' RACE reads; one entry per CDR3 protein. The repertoire holds approximately 1,000,000 distinct CDR3 sequences, with around two fifths as singletons. Sequencing was carried out using blood. The receptors originated from a man aged 18 to 35 in good health.

This chain links TRBV9 with TRBJ2-1; TRBD2 agrees at 13 bases. The CDR3 spans 19 residues. Germline CDR1 is SGDLS and CDR2 is YYNGEE. V trimming: 0 bases; J trimming: 0 bases; junction bases outside the gene matches: 6. In DNA form, the CDR3 reads TGTGCCAGCAGCGTAGATGAGGGGACTAGCGGGGTCTCCTACAATGAGCAGTTCTTC. Translated, it gives CASSVDEGTSGVSYNEQFF.

The chain employs TRBV9 and TRBJ1-3; D perhaps matches TRBD1 (6 bases). The CDR3 contains 16 residues. The V gene lost 3 bases and the J gene lost 0 bases, with 13 bases spanning the gap. The germline CDR1 and CDR2 sequences are SGDLS and YYNGEE. CDR3 sequence (DNA): TGTGCCAGCAGCGGAACCACAGGGCCCTCTGGAAACACCATATATTTT. It is translated as CASSGTTGPSGNTIYF. Drawing the rest from reference TRBV9 and TRBJ1-3, the complete variable domain is DSGVTQTPKHLITATGQRVTLRCSPRSGDLSVYWYQQSLDQGLQFLIQYYNGEERAKGNILERFSAQQFPDLHSELNLSSLELGDSALYFCASSGTTGPSGNTIYFGEGSWLTVV.

V gene TRBV25-1 combines with J gene TRBJ2-1; perhaps TRBD1 as D (5 bases). The CDR3 has 13 residues. Germline V gives CDR1 MGHDK, CDR2 SYGVNS. V was shortened by 11 bases and J by 3 bases, with 14 bases between the two germline ends. CDR3 region: CASQLGDYNEQFF. In nucleotides, the CDR3 is TGTGCCTCTCAGTTAGGGGACTACAATGAGCAGTTCTTC.

The chain employs TRBV20-1 and TRBJ2-2, with D hard to call. The length of the CDR3 is 14 residues. V was shortened by 3 bases and J by 0 bases, with 8 bases between the two germline ends. Germline V gene sequence: CDR1 DFQATT, CDR2 SNEGSKA (reference sequence). CDR3 protein: CSASDHANTGELFF. The CDR3 bases are TGCAGTGCTAGCGACCACGCGAACACCGGGGAGCTGTTTTTT.

This clonotype was picked up a small number of times. The chain has TRBV18 and TRBJ2-1; no definite D call. The CDR3 extends over 15 amino acids. Trimming pared 3 bases from V and 5 bases from J, leaving 14 bases between. The V gene's germline CDR1 is KGHSH and CDR2 LQKENI. CDR3 DNA sequence: TGTGCCAGCTCACCCAACGCCGGTGGGGACAATGAGCAGTTCTTC. It translates to CASSPNAGGDNEQFF.

This rearrangement joins TRBV11-2 to TRBJ2-7; TRBD1 or TRBD2 may be the D gene (5 bases each). The CDR3 is made up of 16 amino acids. Germline V gene data show CDR1 as SGHAT and CDR2 as FQNNGV. The germline V and J ends were trimmed by 0 bases and 2 bases, with 14 bases remaining between them. CDR3 in amino acids: CASSLDGTTDAYEQYF. DNA of the CDR3: TGTGCCAGCAGCTTAGATGGGACGACTGACGCCTACGAGCAGTACTTC.

This clonotype came up a few times. The chain has TRBV4-3 and TRBJ1-4; D may be TRBD1 (6 bases). The CDR3 spans 16 residues. CDR1 and CDR2 from the germline V gene are LGHNA and YSLEER. V lost 0 bases and J lost 4, with 12 bases in between. In DNA, the CDR3 is TGCGCCAGCAGCCAAGATCGGGGACACCGTAATGAAAAACTGTTTTTT. This sequence encodes CASSQDRGHRNEKLFF.

V gene TRBV12-3 or TRBV12-4 combines with J gene TRBJ2-3, with D possibly being TRBD2 (6 bases). Trimming took off 7 bases at V and 4 bases at J, with 15 bases between the two ends. There are 14 residues in the CDR3. CDR3 protein: CASISGLRADTQYF. CDR3 nucleotide sequence: TGTGCCAGCATCTCCGGACTACGCGCAGATACGCAGTATTTT.

The V and J genes are TRBV7-2 and TRBJ2-3, with 11 bases identical to TRBD2. J gave up 4 bases and V 3 bases, and 6 bases lay outside the gene matches. CDR3 length: 16 residues. Germline V CDR1 and CDR2: SGHTA, FQGNSA. CDR3 residues: CASSFLAGGRSDTQYF. The CDR3 coding sequence is TGTGCCAGCAGCTTTCTAGCGGGGGGCCGCTCAGATACGCAGTATTTT.

The CDR3 sequence is CASSLTGDGYEQYF. The DNA of the CDR3 is TGCGCCAGCAGCTTGACAGGGGACGGCTACGAGCAGTACTTC. This rearrangement joins TRBV5-1 to TRBJ2-7; 7 nucleotides agree with TRBD1. Germline V gene sequence: CDR1 SGHRS, CDR2 YFSETQ. The length of the CDR3 is 14 residues. Trimming cost V 1 base and J 3 bases; bases outside gene matches: 4.

The CDR3 sequence: CSVVLGLNSGEAFF. CDR3 nucleotide sequence: TGCAGCGTTGTCTTGGGCCTTAATTCAGGTGAAGCTTTCTTT. The chain joins TRBV29-1 to TRBJ1-1; D ambiguous. From germline, CDR1 is SQVTM and CDR2 ANQGSEA. The CDR3 has 14 amino acids. V dropped 4 bases and J dropped 7 bases, with 19 bases sitting between them.

This clonotype was seen a few times. This chain joins TRBV4-3 and TRBJ2-1, with 11 positions matching TRBD2. The J segment lost 6 bases and the V segment lost 2 bases, leaving 6 bases of the junction unmatched. Germline V lookup: CDR1 LGHNA, CDR2 YSLEER. The CDR3 contains 16 residues. The CDR3 nucleotides read TGCGCCAGCAGCCAAAATAGCGGGGGGGCCGGCAATGAGCAGTTCTTC. Its translation: CASSQNSGGAGNEQFF.

J is TRBJ2-1 and V is TRBV20-1; D not certain. V dropped 5 bases and J dropped 4 bases, with 15 bases sitting between them. The germline V gene encodes CDR1 DFQATT and CDR2 SNEGSKA (reference sequence). The CDR3 has 14 amino acids. CDR3 in amino acids: CSARHKTQYNEQFF. For the CDR3, the DNA is TGCAGTGCTCGACATAAGACACAGTACAATGAGCAGTTCTTC.

The chain couples TRBV7-2 to TRBJ1-4, with TRBD1 as a possible D gene (6 bases). Germline assignment: CDR1 SGHTA and CDR2 FQGNSA. The CDR3 is 15 amino acids. Trimming took 6 bases from V and 0 from J, leaving 11 bases between them. CDR3 amino acids: CASRPGQPTNEKLFF. The CDR3 DNA reads TGTGCCAGCAGACCCGGACAGCCAACTAATGAAAAACTGTTTTTT. The whole variable domain, remainder taken from reference TRBV7-2 and TRBJ1-4, is GAGVSQSPSNKVTEKGKDVELRCDPISGHTALYWYRQSLGQGLEFLIYFQGNSAPDKSGLPSDRFSAERTGGSVSTLTIQRTQQEDSAVYLCASRPGQPTNEKLFFGSGTQLSVL.

The chain recombines TRBV6-5 with TRBJ1-1; D gene uncertain. CDR1 is MNHEY, CDR2 SVGAGI, per germline. The CDR3 contains 14 residues. Between the trimmed V and J ends, which lost 2 bases and 5 bases, there was a span of 12 bases. CDR3 nucleotide sequence: TGTGCCAGCAGTTACGACGGCCCTCGGACTGAAGCTTTCTTT. Translation gives CASSYDGPRTEAFF.

This clonotype was seen a few times. CDR3 sequence (DNA): TGCAGTGCTAGGACTAGCGGGGGGCCCCCAGCGCAGTATTTT. This gives the protein CSARTSGGPPAQYF. The chain is built from TRBV20-1 and TRBJ2-3; 13 bases agree with TRBD2. This CDR3 region has 14 residues. Germline V gene data show CDR1 as DFQATT and CDR2 as SNEGSKA (reference sequence). Unmatched junction bases numbered 7, after V lost 3 bases and J lost 10 bases.

Details on this clonotype: Since a much larger clone is just one base distant, this may be a read error. The rearrangement uses TRBV20-1 and TRBJ2-1; perhaps TRBD2 as D (6 bases). The J call may be in error: the DNA end matches TRBJ2-7 better. The CDR3 loop spans 16 amino acids. Germline CDR1 and CDR2: DFQATT and SNEGSKA (reference sequence). CDR3 DNA sequence: TGCAGTGCTCAACCAATTGCGGGGAGCTCCTACAATGAGCAGTACTTC. Protein sequence: CSAQPIAGSSYNEQYF.

J is TRBJ1-1 and V is TRBV20-1; the D is unclear. CDR1 DFQATT and CDR2 SNEGSKA come from the germline V gene (reference sequence). Trimming took 0 bases from V and 2 from J, leaving 13 bases between them. This CDR3 contains 15 residues. The CDR3 here is CSARDLVGFNTEAFF. CDR3 bases: TGCAGTGCTAGAGATTTGGTCGGATTTAACACTGAAGCTTTCTTT.

This rearrangement joins TRBV12-3 or TRBV12-4 to TRBJ1-2; D remains ambiguous. Trimming shortened V by 5 bases and J by 6 bases, and 16 bases separated the two germline ends. This CDR3 has 14 amino acids. The CDR3 reads CASSPPRIFNGYTF. CDR3 DNA: TGTGCCAGCAGTCCCCCCAGGATCTTTAATGGCTACACCTTC.

On this clonotype itself: At one end, the junction sequence differs from germline, possibly due to a read error. The chain couples TRBV18 to TRBJ2-1; the D gene is possibly TRBD1 (6 bases). The CDR3 is 13 residues long. CDR1 is KGHSH and CDR2 is LQKENI in the germline V gene. CDR3 sequence reads: CAISPGQYNEQFF. In DNA, the CDR3 is TGTGCCATCTCACCAGGACAGTACAATGAGCAGTTCTTC.

This sequence joins TRBV2 and TRBJ2-5; 8 positions match TRBD1. The closer fit of TRBJ2-4 to the DNA end suggests the J call may be wrong. Germline loops: CDR1 SNHLY, CDR2 FYNNEI. The CDR3 sequence is 18 residues long. CDR3: CASSEIIRTGFEGNIQYF. In nucleotides, the CDR3 is TGTGCCAGCAGTGAAATTATCCGGACAGGGTTTGAGGGAAACATTCAGTACTTC.

The chain carries TRBV20-1 and TRBJ2-3; D is uncertain. The length of the CDR3 is 14 residues. Trimming removed 7 bases at V and 8 bases at J, with 22 bases between. Germline V gene lookup returns CDR1 DFQATT and CDR2 SNEGSKA (reference sequence). The CDR3 here is CSVIVGNPPGTQYF. CDR3 bases: TGCAGTGTTATAGTGGGCAATCCCCCTGGTACGCAGTATTTT.

CDR3: CASSQGTGTPNTEAFF. The CDR3 nucleotides read TGCGCCAGCAGCCAAGGAACCGGGACACCGAACACTGAAGCTTTCTTT. The V call is TRBV4-3, the J call TRBJ1-1, with D perhaps matching TRBD1 (6 bases). Per the germline V gene, CDR1 is LGHNA and CDR2 is YSLEER. Trimming removed 1 base from V and 1 base from J, with 13 bases in between. The CDR3 loop spans 16 amino acids.

V usage is TRBV29-1 and J usage is TRBJ2-2; TRBD2 matches 9 bases. The CDR3 spans 17 residues. Germline V gene data show CDR1 as SQVTM and CDR2 as ANQGSEA. V trimming: 6 bases; J trimming: 3 bases; junction bases outside the gene matches: 14. The CDR3 protein is CSVAIQIAGEYTGELFF. The CDR3 DNA follows: TGCAGCGTCGCGATCCAGATAGCGGGGGAGTACACCGGGGAGCTGTTTTTT.

This rearrangement joins TRBV27 to TRBJ2-1, with D possibly TRBD1 on 5 matching bases. This CDR3 spans 13 amino acids. CDR1 MNHEY and CDR2 SMNVEV come from the germline V gene (reference sequence). Trimming pared 10 bases from V and 7 bases from J, leaving 17 bases between. The CDR3 sequence: CATQTSTENEQFF. CDR3 in DNA: TGTGCCACCCAAACCTCGACAGAAAATGAGCAGTTCTTC.